The 21 T cell receptor beta chains below all came from one sample that was sequenced in a study of identical twins. Via MiXCR, TCRdb re-called the 5' RACE reads, giving one row per CDR3 protein. The sample consists of hundreds of thousands of distinct CDR3 sequences, less than 25% of them appearing once. These records were also assigned to another study, of T cells expressing NK-cell markers.

The sequenced sample was PBMCs. Source of these receptors: a woman under 30 in good health.

This clonotype was observed at least ten times. The chain is built from TRBV25-1 and TRBJ1-2; D is possibly TRBD1 (5 bases). The CDR3 is 15 residues long. Germline V CDR1 and CDR2: MGHDK, SYGVNS. V was clipped by 0 bases and J by 2 bases, with 10 bases between them. The CDR3 coding sequence is TGTGCCAGCAGTGAATACGGGACCGGGAACTATGGCTACACCTTC. Its translation is CASSEYGTGNYGYTF.

This clonotype appeared a few times. The chain carries TRBV19 and TRBJ1-6; no clear D. The CDR3 extends over 16 amino acids. Germline V CDR1 and CDR2: LNHDA, SQIVND (reference sequence). V lost 4 bases, J lost 7 bases, and 17 bases lay in between. CDR3 sequence reads: CASSNTRTLRNSPLHF. The CDR3 DNA reads as TGTGCCAGTAGTAACACCAGGACTTTGCGGAATTCACCCCTCCACTTT.

The gene calls are TRBV7-9 and TRBJ2-1; D call uncertain. Per the germline V gene, CDR1 is SEHNR and CDR2 is FQNEAQ (reference sequence). This CDR3 region has 14 residues. Trimming removed 5 bases at V and 6 bases at J, with 14 bases between. The CDR3 loop reads CASSHSSRSNEQFF. For the CDR3, the DNA is TGTGCCAGCAGCCACTCGTCACGGTCCAATGAGCAGTTCTTC.

This clonotype was counted a few times. This chain connects TRBV7-3 to TRBJ2-1, with D maybe TRBD2 (5 bases). The CDR3 sequence is 14 residues long. Deletions cut 2 bases from V and 5 bases from J, with 10 bases between. Germline loops: CDR1 SGHTA, CDR2 FQGTGA. The CDR3: CASSLGGENNEQFF. CDR3 in DNA: TGTGCCAGCAGCTTAGGTGGGGAGAACAATGAGCAGTTCTTC.

This clonotype has just a few counts. This chain uses TRBV7-2 with TRBJ2-7; D not certain. The V end was cut by 2 bases, the J end by 4 bases, with 9 bases between. This CDR3 spans 13 amino acids. Germline lookup yields CDR1 SGHTA and CDR2 FQGNSA. DNA of the CDR3: TGTGCCAGCAGCTTATCACAGAGGTACGAGCAGTACTTC. Its protein is CASSLSQRYEQYF.

There are a few counts of this clonotype. The J gene is TRBJ2-7, the V gene TRBV20-1; 7 bases agree with TRBD1. Germline assignment: CDR1 DFQATT and CDR2 SNEGSKA (reference sequence). The CDR3 sequence is 16 residues long. The trim removed 2 bases at V and 1 base at J, leaving 11 bases unmatched. The CDR3 DNA is TGCAGTGCTAGACCCTGGGGGACACAGGGGTCCTACGAGCAGTACTTC. Translating gives CSARPWGTQGSYEQYF.

This clonotype was seen repeatedly, ten times or more. This sequence joins TRBV12-3 or TRBV12-4 and TRBJ2-1; TRBD2 agrees at 9 bases. The CDR3 loop spans 13 amino acids. The V and J ends lost 1 base and 9 bases, in that order; junction bases with no gene match: 1. The CDR3 region has the DNA TGTGCCAGCAGTTTAGGCGGGAGGGGTGAGCAGTTCTTC. As protein: CASSLGGRGEQFF.

This clonotype turned up a few times. The chain uses TRBV12-3 or TRBV12-4 and TRBJ1-1, with a tentative D call TRBD1 (5 bases). Trimming shortened V by 2 bases and J by 4 bases, and 8 bases separated the two germline ends. The CDR3 runs to 13 residues. The CDR3 loop is CASSLQGSTEAFF. The DNA of the CDR3 is TGTGCCAGCAGTTTACAGGGTTCCACTGAAGCTTTCTTT.

This clonotype has at least ten counts. The genes are TRBV9 and TRBJ2-2; D gene uncertain. The germline gives CDR1 SGDLS, CDR2 YYNGEE. The CDR3 spans 13 residues. Trimming cost V 3 bases and J 7 bases, with 10 bases left between them. CDR3 sequence: CASSGGVHGELFF. The CDR3 nucleotides read TGTGCCAGCAGCGGAGGCGTTCACGGGGAGCTGTTTTTT.

This clonotype was recorded a few times. This chain joins TRBV7-2 and TRBJ2-5, with D hard to call. V dropped 1 base and J dropped 9 bases, with 12 bases sitting between them. Germline V gene sequence: CDR1 SGHTA, CDR2 FQGNSA. This CDR3 has 13 amino acids. The CDR3 is CASSLVIGSAQYF. CDR3 sequence (DNA): TGTGCCAGCAGCTTAGTAATCGGTTCGGCCCAGTACTTC.

The J gene is TRBJ1-1, the V gene TRBV29-1; D unclear. Germline V gene lookup returns CDR1 SQVTM and CDR2 ANQGSEA. The CDR3 loop spans 12 amino acids. V was shortened by 3 bases and J by 7 bases, with 12 bases between the two germline ends. The CDR3 region has the DNA TGCAGCGTTGATTACGGGATCGATGAAGCTTTCTTT. Translated: CSVDYGIDEAFF.

V is TRBV10-3 and J is TRBJ2-2, with D possibly TRBD2 on 6 matching bases. Between the trimmed V and J ends, which lost 7 bases and 5 bases, there was a span of 17 bases. Germline loops: CDR1 ENHRY, CDR2 SYGVKD. This CDR3 comprises 15 residues. The DNA for the CDR3 is TGTGCCATCAATCGGGAGTCCCTAGGGACCGGGGAGCTGTTTTTT. Translation gives CAINRESLGTGELFF.

A few counts support this clonotype. The V call is TRBV20-1, the J call TRBJ1-5; D gene unclear. The CDR3 loop spans 12 amino acids. Germline loops: CDR1 DFQATT, CDR2 SNEGSKA (reference sequence). Trimming took 3 bases from V and 9 from J, leaving 12 bases between them. CDR3 amino acids: CSARRGLRPQHF. The CDR3 nucleotides read TGCAGTGCTAGGCGCGGGTTACGGCCCCAGCATTTT.

The gene calls are TRBV20-1 and TRBJ2-1; D is possibly TRBD2 (6 bases). V was cut by 2 bases and J by 4 bases, with 18 bases left in between. The CDR3 runs 16 residues. The germline CDR1 and CDR2 sequences are DFQATT and SNEGSKA (reference sequence). CDR3 loop: CSARPTQRAPYNEQFF. The CDR3 DNA follows: TGCAGTGCTAGACCAACCCAGCGGGCCCCTTACAATGAGCAGTTCTTC.

The V call is TRBV5-1, the J call TRBJ2-7; weak D call: TRBD2 (5 bases). The CDR3 length is 14 residues. The germline V gene encodes CDR1 SGHRS and CDR2 YFSETQ. Between the trimmed V and J ends, which lost 7 bases and 5 bases, there was a span of 19 bases. CDR3 in amino acids: CASRGIPRADEQYF. Written as DNA, the CDR3 is TGCGCCAGCCGGGGAATTCCTAGGGCGGACGAGCAGTACTTC.

The V call is TRBV11-2, the J call TRBJ2-2; no firm D call. Germline CDR1 and CDR2: SGHAT and FQNNGV. V was trimmed by 7 bases and J by 2 bases, leaving 8 bases between them. CDR3 size: 13 residues. CDR3 sequence: CASNIHNTGELFF. The CDR3, as DNA: TGTGCCAGCAACATACACAACACCGGGGAGCTGTTTTTT.

The chain links TRBV20-1 to TRBJ2-1; 10 bases align to TRBD2. Trimming at V came to 6 bases and at J to 4 bases, leaving 15 bases not matched to a gene. The CDR3 runs 17 residues. Germline values: CDR1 DFQATT, CDR2 SNEGSKA (reference sequence). CDR3 region: CSALGVRGLAAYNEQFF. The CDR3 nucleotides read TGCAGTGCGCTGGGGGTGCGCGGACTAGCGGCTTACAATGAGCAGTTCTTC.

V gene TRBV6-2 or TRBV6-3 combines with J gene TRBJ2-1; 7 nucleotides line up with TRBD1. This CDR3 comprises 14 residues. Trimming removed 5 bases from V and 4 bases from J; junction bases left unmatched: 5. Germline V lookup: CDR1 MNHEY, CDR2 SVGEGT. Written as DNA, the CDR3 is TGTGCCAGCAGTCTCCCGGGACAGTACAATGAGCAGTTCTTC. Protein: CASSLPGQYNEQFF.

In this sample, this clonotype turned up a few times. The chain uses TRBV24-1 and TRBJ2-5; D remains unclear. CDR1 KGHDR and CDR2 SFDVKD come from the germline V gene. The CDR3 contains 15 residues. V was clipped by 2 bases and J by 5 bases, with 14 bases between them. Here the CDR3 reads CATSDSDPIGETQYF. The CDR3 DNA follows: TGTGCCACCAGTGATTCCGACCCTATCGGGGAGACCCAGTACTTC.

The V call is TRBV7-2, the J call TRBJ2-7; D ambiguous. The germline CDR1 and CDR2 sequences are SGHTA and FQGNSA. Trimming removed 5 bases at V and 5 bases at J, with 16 bases between. CDR3 size: 14 residues. This chain's CDR3 is CASSPSYGFHEQYF. The CDR3 nucleotides are TGTGCCAGCAGCCCCTCGTACGGCTTCCACGAGCAGTACTTC.

This clonotype occurred once. The chain couples TRBV20-1 to TRBJ1-1; D might be TRBD1 (5 bases). The CDR3 contains 12 residues. V lost 5 bases and J lost 5, with 12 bases in between. Germline CDR1 is DFQATT and CDR2 is SNEGSKA (reference sequence). CDR3 sequence (DNA): TGCAGTGCTTCAGGGATTAAGACTGAAGCTTTCTTT. Translated: CSASGIKTEAFF.